This entry describes one T cell receptor beta chain. Antigen: not known. Each sample's input was 200 to 250 ng genomic DNA, 35,000 to 40,000 genome equivalents. The data were obtained in a study of T cell clusters in autoimmune cytopenias. Overall study results and limits: TRB repertoire shifts in secondary cytopenia and chronic lymphocytic leukemia mostly reflected lymphoma, not autoimmunity.

The CDR3 extends over 14 amino acids. The V gene's germline CDR1 is MNHNS and CDR2 SASEGT. TRB rearrangements were amplified by touch-down multiplex PCR with mixed TRB-A/B primers. Using the multiplex PCR reads, TCRdb records one entry per CDR3 protein without DNA. The sample data list approximately 3,000 distinct CDR3 sequences. This same sample was also part of a study on T cell repertoires in aging, cancer and after chemotherapy. That source adds: Untreated cancer patients had significantly lower blood TCR diversity than age-matched healthy donors. Median generation probability rose over the chemotherapy interval in each cancer cohort, suggesting rebound thymic output.

The chain recombines TRBV6-1 with TRBJ1-2; TCRdb picks TRBD1, but there is no DNA to check that call. The sample taken for sequencing was peripheral blood. This TCR derives from a human donor in good health. The chain's CDR3 is CASIPRQSNYGYTF.